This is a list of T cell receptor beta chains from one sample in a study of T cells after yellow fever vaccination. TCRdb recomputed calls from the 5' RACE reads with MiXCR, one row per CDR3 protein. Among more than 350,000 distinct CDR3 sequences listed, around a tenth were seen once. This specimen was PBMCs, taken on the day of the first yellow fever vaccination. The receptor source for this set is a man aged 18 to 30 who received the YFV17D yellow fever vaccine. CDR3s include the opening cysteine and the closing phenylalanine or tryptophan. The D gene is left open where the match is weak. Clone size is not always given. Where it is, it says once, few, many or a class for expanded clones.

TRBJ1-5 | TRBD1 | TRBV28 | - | TGTGCCAGCCAGGGGGGCAGTCAGCCCCAGCATTTT | CASQGGSQPQHF
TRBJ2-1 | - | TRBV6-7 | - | TGTGCCGGAACCACCACGGGACTCCTCGACAATGAGCAGTTCTTC | CAGTTTGLLDNEQFF
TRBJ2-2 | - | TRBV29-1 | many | TGCAGCGTTGGAGGGTTTGAAGGGTGGAGCGGGGAGCTGTTTTTT | CSVGGFEGWSGELFF
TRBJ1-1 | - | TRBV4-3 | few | TGCGCCAGCAGCCAAGCCGGGGGCGGCACTGAAGCTTTCTTT | CASSQAGGGTEAFF
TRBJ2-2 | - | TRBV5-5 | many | TGTGCCAGCAGCCAAGACCCTAAACAGAGCTCGGGGGAGCTGTTTTTT | CASSQDPKQSSGELFF
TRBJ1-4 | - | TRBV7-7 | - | TGTGCCAGCAGCCCCCAGGGTGGAGATGAAAAACTGTTTTTT | CASSPQGGDEKLFF
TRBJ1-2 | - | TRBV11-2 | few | TGTGCCAGCAGCTTAGATCAGGGAAACGGGGGCTACACCTTC | CASSLDQGNGGYTF
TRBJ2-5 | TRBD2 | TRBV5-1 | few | TGCGCCAGCTGGGACTACATGTACCAAGAGACCCAGTACTTC | CASWDYMYQETQYF
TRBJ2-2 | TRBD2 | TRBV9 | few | TGTGCCAGCAGCACTCGACTAGCGATAGGTTCAGCCGGGGAGCTGTTTTTT | CASSTRLAIGSAGELFF
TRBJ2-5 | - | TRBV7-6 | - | TGTGCCCCGCGCCGGGCCATTTCACGGACCCAGTACTTC | CAPRRAISRTQYF
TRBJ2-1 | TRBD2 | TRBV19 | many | TGTGCCAGTATTCAGACTAGCCGCGACAATGAGCAGTTCTTC | CASIQTSRDNEQFF
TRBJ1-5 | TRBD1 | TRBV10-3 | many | TGTGCCATCAGTGATTTTGACAGGGTGGGTCAGCCCCAGCATTTT | CAISDFDRVGQPQHF
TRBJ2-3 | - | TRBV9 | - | TGTGCCAGCAGCGTAGGGGCAGTGGATTTCACAGATACGCAGTATTTT | CASSVGAVDFTDTQYF
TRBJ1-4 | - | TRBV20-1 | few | TGCAGTGCTAGAGATGGGGAAGCGGGCGGGGAAAAACTGTTTTTT | CSARDGEAGGEKLFF
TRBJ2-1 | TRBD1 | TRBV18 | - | TGTGCCAGCTCCCCTGACAGGGGACCCTACAATGAGCAGTTCTTC | CASSPDRGPYNEQFF
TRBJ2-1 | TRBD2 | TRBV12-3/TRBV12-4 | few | TGTGCCAGCAGCTCATGGGGGAGCGGGGGGGGGAATGAGCAGTTCTTC | CASSSWGSGGGNEQFF
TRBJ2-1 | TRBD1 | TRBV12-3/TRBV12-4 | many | TGTGCCAGCAGTTTGGACAGGGACAATGAGCAGTTCTTC | CASSLDRDNEQFF
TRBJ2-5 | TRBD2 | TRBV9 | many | TGTGCCAGCAGCCCCTATAGCGGGGGGCCAGGAGAGACCCAGTACTTC | CASSPYSGGPGETQYF
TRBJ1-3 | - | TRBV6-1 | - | TGTGCCAGCAGGACAGTCTCTGGAAACACCACATATTTT | CASRTVSGNTTYF
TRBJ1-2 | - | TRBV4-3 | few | TGCGCCAGCAGCCAAGAAGGACCTCATGGCTACACCTTC | CASSQEGPHGYTF
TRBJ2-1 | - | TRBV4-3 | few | TGCGCCAGCAGCCCCGAGGCTAGAAGGTGGAGGGCTCACAATGAGCAGTTCTTC | CASSPEARRWRAHNEQFF
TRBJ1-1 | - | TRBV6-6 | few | TGTGCCAGCAGTCTTAGAGGGGAGAATGAAGCTTTCTTT | CASSLRGENEAFF
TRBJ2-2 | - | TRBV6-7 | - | TGTGCCAGCAGTTATAAAGGGGTCACCCCTAAGGGCGGCGGGGAGCTGTTTTTT | CASSYKGVTPKGGGELFF
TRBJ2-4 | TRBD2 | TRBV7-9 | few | TGTGCCAGCGCCCCCGGGGAGCGGGGGGGAGAAAACATTCAGTACTTC | CASAPGERGGENIQYF
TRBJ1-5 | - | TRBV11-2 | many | TGTGCCAGCAGCTTAGGGGTCGGCGGGAGCAATCAGCCCCAGCATTTT | CASSLGVGGSNQPQHF
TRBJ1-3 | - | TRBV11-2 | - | TGTGCCAGCAGCTTACAGGGGGGAAACACCATATATTTT | CASSLQGGNTIYF
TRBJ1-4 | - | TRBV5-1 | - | TGCGCCAGCAGCTTCCAGGCCGAGGATGAAAAACTGTTTTTT | CASSFQAEDEKLFF
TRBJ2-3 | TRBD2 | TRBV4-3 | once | TGCGCCAGCAGCCAAGACCCAGCGGGGGGGCCAGATACGCAGTATTTT | CASSQDPAGGPDTQYF
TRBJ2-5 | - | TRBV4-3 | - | TGCGCCAGCAGCCAAGTGGTGGGTGGGGAGACCCAGTACTTC | CASSQVVGGETQYF
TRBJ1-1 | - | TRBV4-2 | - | TGTGCCAGCAGCCACCAACCTGTGGGAATTATGAACACTGAAGCTTTCTTT | CASSHQPVGIMNTEAFF
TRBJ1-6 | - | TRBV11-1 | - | TGTGCCAGCAGCTTAACAGACTCCTATAATTCACCCCTCCACTTT | CASSLTDSYNSPLHF
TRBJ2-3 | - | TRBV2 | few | TGTGCCAGCAATAGGGAATACACAGATACGCAGTATTTT | CASNREYTDTQYF
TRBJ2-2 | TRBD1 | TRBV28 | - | TGTGCCAGCAGTCTACGCCGGACAGGGGCGAGGACCGGGGAGCTGTTTTTT | CASSLRRTGARTGELFF
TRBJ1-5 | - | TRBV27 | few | TGTGCCAGCAGTTTATCAGGGGTACGACAGCCCCAGCATTTT | CASSLSGVRQPQHF
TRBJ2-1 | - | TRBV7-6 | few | TGTGCCAGCAGCTTAGTCATGGTGACAGGTACTGAGCAGTTCTTC | CASSLVMVTGTEQFF
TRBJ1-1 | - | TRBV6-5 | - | TGTGCCAGCAGAGTACTGGATCTCACTGAAGCTTTCTTT | CASRVLDLTEAFF
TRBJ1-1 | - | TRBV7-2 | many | TGTGCCAGCAGCTTACAGGGCTCCACTGAAGCTTTCTTT | CASSLQGSTEAFF
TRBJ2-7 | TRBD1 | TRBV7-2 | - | TGTGCCAGCAGCTTAGGCAGGGGGCGCCTTGGAGGCGAGCAGTACTTC | CASSLGRGRLGGEQYF
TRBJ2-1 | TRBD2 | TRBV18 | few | TGTGCCAGCTCACCAATGGCAGGGAGGGGTGAGCAGTTCTTC | CASSPMAGRGEQFF
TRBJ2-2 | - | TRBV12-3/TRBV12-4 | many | TGTGCCAGCAGCTTGGCGCCCAGTGGAGGGGAGCTGTTTTTT | CASSLAPSGGELFF
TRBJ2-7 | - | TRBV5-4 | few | TGTGCCAGCAGCTTAGAAGCGGCCGAGCAGTACTTC | CASSLEAAEQYF
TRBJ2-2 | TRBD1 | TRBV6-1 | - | TGTGCCAGCAGTGAATACAGGGGGACCGGGGAGCTGTTTTTT | CASSEYRGTGELFF
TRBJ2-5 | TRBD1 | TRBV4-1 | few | TGCGCCAGCAGCCAAGACGGACAGGGCTCCCTAGAGACCCAGTACTTC | CASSQDGQGSLETQYF
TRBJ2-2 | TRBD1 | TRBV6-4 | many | TGTGCCAGCAGTGACTCGGACAGGCACACCGGGGAGCTGTTTTTT | CASSDSDRHTGELFF
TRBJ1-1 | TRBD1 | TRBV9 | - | TGTGCCAGCAGCGAAGGCAGGGGGAGCCAGACTGAAGCTTTCTTT | CASSEGRGSQTEAFF
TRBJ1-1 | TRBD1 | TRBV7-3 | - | TGTGCCAGCAGCGCTGACAGGGTGGTAGTGCGCACTGAAGCTTTCTTT | CASSADRVVVRTEAFF
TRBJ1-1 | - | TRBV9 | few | TGTGCCAGCAGCGTAGTCCCTCAGAACACTGAAGCTTTCTTT | CASSVVPQNTEAFF
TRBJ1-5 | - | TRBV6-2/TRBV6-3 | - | TGTGCCAGCAATGGACCGGAGGGCAATCAGCCCCAGCATTTT | CASNGPEGNQPQHF
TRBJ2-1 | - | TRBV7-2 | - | TGTGCCAGCAGCTTGCGTTTATACAATGAGCAGTTCTTC | CASSLRLYNEQFF
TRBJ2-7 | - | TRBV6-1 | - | TGTGCCAGCAGATCCGGGGGCGTTTCCTACGAGCAGTACTTC | CASRSGGVSYEQYF